These 27 T cell receptor beta chains share one sample of origin, sequenced in a study of blood T cell repertoires in COVID-19. This table comes from immunoSEQ multiplex PCR, and its TCRdb copy is limited to in-frame clones, with some not included. In the table there are fewer than 130,000 clones, roughly 91% of which are singletons. Source material: peripheral blood. The source is a woman aged 45 to 65 with acute or convalescent COVID-19.

This clone appeared a single time. This chain connects TRBV5-1 to TRBJ2-4; the match to TRBD2 covers 13 bases. Germline V gives CDR1 SGHRS, CDR2 YFSETQ. V lost 4 bases and J lost 1; bases outside the gene matches: 11. The CDR3 extends over 19 amino acids. The CDR3 DNA sequence: TGCGCCAGCAGCACAGCAACGACGACTAGCGGGAGGGCCAAAAACATTCAGTACTTC. It codes for CASSTATTTSGRAKNIQYF.

The V call is TRBV19, the J call TRBJ2-7, with 15 nucleotides matching TRBD2. The trim removed 3 bases at V and 6 bases at J, leaving 3 bases unmatched. Germline V gives CDR1 LNHDA, CDR2 SQIVND (reference sequence). This CDR3 contains 15 residues. DNA of the CDR3: TGTGCCAGTAGTATTGGACTAGCGGGAGGGCTCGAGCAGTACTTC. Amino acid sequence: CASSIGLAGGLEQYF.

The rearrangement links TRBV2 to TRBJ2-1; D perhaps matches TRBD1 (5 bases). The CDR3 contains 14 residues. The germline V gene has CDR1 SNHLY and CDR2 FYNNEI. V lost 7 bases to trimming and J lost 2 bases, with 12 bases between them. The CDR3 DNA reads as TGTGCCAGCAAAGGCAGGGTAGCCTACAATGAGCAGTTCTTC. Translation gives CASKGRVAYNEQFF. Variable domain in full (rest from reference TRBV2 and TRBJ2-1): EPEVTQTPSHQVTQMGQEVILRCVPISNHLYFYWYRQILGQKVEFLVSFYNNEISEKSEIFDDQFSVERPDGSNFTLKIRSTKLEDSAMYFCASKGRVAYNEQFFGPGTRLTVL.

The gene calls are TRBV6-5 and TRBJ1-5; D is undetermined. The germline gives CDR1 MNHEY, CDR2 SVGAGI. The CDR3 length is 13 residues. V was shortened by 8 bases and J by 2 bases, with 10 bases between the two germline ends. The DNA of the CDR3 is TGTGCCAGCGGGCCCCTGGGCAATCAGCCCCAGCATTTT. Its translation is CASGPLGNQPQHF.

This clone was counted a single time. The chain has TRBV10-3 and TRBJ1-1, with unresolved D. CDR3 length: 15 residues. V lost 0 bases and J 1 base, leaving 9 bases between the germline ends. Germline assignment: CDR1 ENHRY and CDR2 SYGVKD. For the CDR3, the DNA is TGTGCCATCAGTGAGTCGGAGGGCTCGAACACTGAAGCTTTCTTT. Translating it yields CAISESEGSNTEAFF.

Only a few counts were recorded for this clone. The J gene is TRBJ1-1, the V gene TRBV7-9, with D possibly being TRBD1 (6 bases). V was shortened by 2 bases and J by 6 bases, with 13 bases between the two germline ends. CDR3 size: 14 residues. Germline V gene lookup returns CDR1 SEHNR and CDR2 FQNEAQ (reference sequence). The CDR3 DNA is TGTGCCAGCAGCTTACCAACAGGGTCGGCTGAAGCTTTCTTT. Encoded protein: CASSLPTGSAEAFF. The entire variable domain, with the rest obtained from reference TRBV7-9 and TRBJ1-1, is as follows: DTGVSQNPRHKITKRGQNVTFRCDPISEHNRLYWYRQTLGQGPEFLTYFQNEAQLEKSRLLSDRFSAERPKGSFSTLEIQRTEQGDSAMYLCASSLPTGSAEAFFGQGTRLTVV.

The chain is built from TRBV7-6 and TRBJ2-1, with D uncertain. The CDR3 is 11 residues long. V was pared by 1 base and J by 10 bases, with 5 bases between. The V gene's germline CDR1 is SGHVS and CDR2 FNYEAQ. This chain's CDR3 is CASSLEHEQFF. In DNA form, the CDR3 reads TGTGCCAGCAGCTTAGAACACGAGCAGTTCTTC.

The rearrangement uses TRBV3-1 (or the pseudogene TRBV3-2) and TRBJ1-6, with D uncertain. From germline, CDR1 is LGHDT and CDR2 YNNKEL (reference sequence). V lost 4 bases to trimming and J lost 6 bases, with 4 bases between them. The CDR3 is made up of 12 amino acids. Written as DNA, the CDR3 is TGTGCCAGCAGCCGCGTTAATTCACCCCTCCACTTT. It is translated as CASSRVNSPLHF.

The rearrangement uses TRBV5-6 and TRBJ1-1; TRBD1 is a possible D gene (5 bases). CDR1 SGHDT and CDR2 YYEEEE come from the germline V gene. The CDR3 is 16 residues long. With 3 bases removed from V and 0 bases from J, the gap between germline ends came to 15 bases. The CDR3 sequence is CASSWLVGRLNTEAFF. The CDR3 nucleotides are TGTGCCAGCAGCTGGCTCGTGGGGCGCCTGAACACTGAAGCTTTCTTT.

The chain links TRBV19 to TRBJ1-1; D ambiguous. The V and J ends lost 3 bases and 5 bases respectively, with 7 bases between them. Germline V gene sequence: CDR1 LNHDA, CDR2 SQIVND (reference sequence). The CDR3 totals 12 residues. CDR3 bases: TGTGCCAGTAGTATGAGGGAGACTGAAGCTTTCTTT. Its protein is CASSMRETEAFF.

The chain uses TRBV2 and TRBJ1-2; 7 bases are a match to TRBD1. The trim removed 6 bases at V and 8 bases at J, leaving 9 bases unmatched. Germline V gene sequence: CDR1 SNHLY, CDR2 FYNNEI. The CDR3 length is 13 residues. The CDR3: CASRGGQEWGYTF. The CDR3 DNA sequence: TGTGCCAGCAGGGGAGGACAGGAGTGGGGCTACACCTTC.

The V and J genes are TRBV10-1 and TRBJ2-3, with D perhaps matching TRBD2 (5 bases). V shed 3 bases and J shed 3 bases, with 10 bases lying between them. Germline V gene sequence: CDR1 WNHNN, CDR2 SYGVQD (reference sequence). This CDR3 has 14 amino acids. CDR3 sequence (DNA): TGCGCCAGCAGTGATCCTAGCATTACAGATACGCAGTATTTT. It codes for CASSDPSITDTQYF.

This chain joins TRBV18 and TRBJ2-3, with D perhaps TRBD1 (5 bases). Germline lookup yields CDR1 KGHSH and CDR2 LQKENI. The CDR3 has 16 residues. V dropped 0 bases and J dropped 0 bases, with 10 bases sitting between them. CDR3 sequence: CASSPPSGRSTDTQYF. As DNA, the CDR3 is TGTGCCAGCTCACCACCGTCAGGGCGAAGCACAGATACGCAGTATTTT.

The chain joins TRBV15 to TRBJ2-2; 12 positions match TRBD2. CDR1 is LNHNV, CDR2 YYDKDF, per germline (reference sequence). V lost 4 bases and J lost 1; bases outside the gene matches: 7. The CDR3 is made up of 18 amino acids. As DNA, the CDR3 is TGTGCCACCAGCAAAGGGAAGACTAGCGGGAGGAACACCGGGGAGCTGTTTTTT. Translation: CATSKGKTSGRNTGELFF.

This chain uses TRBV5-1 with TRBJ2-1; weak D call: TRBD2 (6 bases). The CDR3 extends over 14 amino acids. In germline, CDR1 is SGHRS, CDR2 YFSETQ. V shed 0 bases and J shed 3 bases, with 7 bases lying between them. The CDR3 DNA is TGCGCCAGCAGCTTGGGGAGGGGCTACAATGAGCAGTTCTTC. Its translation: CASSLGRGYNEQFF.

The CDR3 sequence: CASSPKHPYIAGEGTGELFF. The CDR3 bases are TGTGCCAGCTCACCTAAACACCCTTATATAGCGGGAGAAGGTACCGGGGAGCTGTTTTTT. V gene TRBV18 combines with J gene TRBJ2-2; 9 bases are a match to TRBD2. Per the germline V gene, CDR1 is KGHSH and CDR2 is LQKENI. The CDR3 extends over 20 amino acids. V was clipped by 3 bases and J by 5 bases; unmatched bases: 19.

This clone was recorded once. The rearrangement uses TRBV19 and TRBJ2-1, with D perhaps matching TRBD2 (6 bases). The CDR3 is made up of 15 amino acids. Trimming stripped 6 bases from V and 0 bases from J, with 12 bases between. The V gene's germline CDR1 is LNHDA and CDR2 SQIVND (reference sequence). The CDR3 sequence is CASSHQAGSYNEQFF. The CDR3 DNA is TGTGCCAGTAGCCATCAAGCGGGCTCCTACAATGAGCAGTTCTTC.

The V call is TRBV11-2, the J call TRBJ2-7; 9 bases fit TRBD1. From germline, CDR1 is SGHAT and CDR2 FQNNGV. The CDR3 totals 11 residues. J lost 12 bases, V lost 3 bases, and 3 bases had no gene match. The CDR3 DNA follows: TGTGCCAGCAGCTTGGGGACAGGGAGGTACTTC. Its protein is CASSLGTGRYF.

This sequence joins TRBV11-2 and TRBJ2-3, with 7 bases fitting TRBD2. The V gene's germline CDR1 is SGHAT and CDR2 FQNNGV. The CDR3 spans 16 residues. The trim removed 0 bases at V and 1 base at J, leaving 4 bases unmatched. The CDR3 here is CASSLDTGGGTDTQYF. As DNA, the CDR3 is TGTGCCAGCAGCTTAGATACGGGAGGAGGCACAGATACGCAGTATTTT.

V and J are TRBV3-1 (or the pseudogene TRBV3-2) and TRBJ2-3; the match to TRBD2 covers 7 bases. V dropped 3 bases and J dropped 4; count of bases not matched to a gene: 7. The CDR3 is 15 residues long. Germline-derived CDR1 and CDR2 are LGHDT and YNNKEL (reference sequence). CDR3 DNA: TGTGCCAGCAGCCATGGAGGGAGGGCCCCAGATACGCAGTATTTT. This encodes CASSHGGRAPDTQYF.

V gene TRBV2 combines with J gene TRBJ1-5, with 7 bases that match TRBD1. The CDR3 extends over 14 amino acids. The V gene end was trimmed by 7 bases and the J gene end by 6 bases; junction bases not matched to a gene: 9. Germline CDR1 reads SNHLY; CDR2 reads FYNNEI. For the CDR3, the DNA is TGTGCCAGCACCCCAGACAGGGAATTTCAGCCCCAGCATTTT. It translates to CASTPDREFQPQHF.

V and J are TRBV7-9 and TRBJ2-1, with 9 nucleotides matching TRBD1. After removal of 2 bases from V and 5 bases from J, the junction contained 7 bases not matched to a gene. The CDR3 extends over 16 amino acids. Germline V gene lookup returns CDR1 SEHNR and CDR2 FQNEAQ (reference sequence). The CDR3 sequence: CASSLSGTGWDNEQFF. CDR3 nucleotides: TGTGCCAGCAGCTTATCAGGGACAGGGTGGGACAATGAGCAGTTCTTC.

This chain uses TRBV27 with TRBJ2-4; no reliable D call. CDR3 size: 14 residues. Trimming removed 8 bases at V and 1 base at J, with 12 bases between. CDR1 MNHEY and CDR2 SMNVEV come from the germline V gene (reference sequence). The CDR3 spells CASSISVAKNIQYF. The CDR3 bases are TGTGCCAGCTCCATCAGCGTCGCCAAAAACATTCAGTACTTC.

The chain couples TRBV30 to TRBJ1-2, with D unresolved. Germline V gene sequence: CDR1 GTSNPN, CDR2 SVGIG (reference sequence). CDR3 size: 13 residues. With 2 bases removed from V and 7 bases from J, the gap between germline ends came to 14 bases. In DNA, the CDR3 is TGTGCCTGGAGTCGCATTCGGGGAATTGGCTACACCTTC. It encodes CAWSRIRGIGYTF.

The chain employs TRBV11-2 and TRBJ2-2, with 7 bases fitting TRBD1. The CDR3 runs to 15 residues. CDR1 is SGHAT and CDR2 is FQNNGV in the germline V gene. V dropped 1 base and J dropped 7; count of bases not matched to a gene: 6. The CDR3 DNA sequence: TGTGCCAGCAGCTTAGGACAGGGCAAAGGCGGGGAGCTGTTTTTT. Amino acids: CASSLGQGKGGELFF.

The rearrangement links TRBV11-3 to TRBJ2-7, with D unresolved. Per germline, CDR1 SGHNT and CDR2 YENEEA. V dropped 0 bases and J dropped 3 bases, with 6 bases sitting between them. This CDR3 is built from 13 residues. DNA for the CDR3: TGTGCCAGCAGCTTAGATCCGGGCTACGAGCAGTACTTC. This gives the protein CASSLDPGYEQYF.

The rearrangement uses TRBV5-1 and TRBJ2-3; 11 bases are a match to TRBD2. Germline values: CDR1 SGHRS, CDR2 YFSETQ. This CDR3 has 15 amino acids. Trimming removed 1 base from V and 6 bases from J; junction bases left unmatched: 4. The CDR3 DNA follows: TGCGCCAGCAGCTTGCTAGCGGGAGGAATGGATACGCAGTATTTT. Encoded protein: CASSLLAGGMDTQYF.